This T cell receptor beta chain derives from a study of blood T cell repertoires in COVID-19. Assay: immunoSEQ multiplex PCR; the TCRdb copy retains only in-frame clones and omits some. In the table there are around 370,000 clones, around 91% of which are singletons. Between the trimmed V and J ends, which lost 3 bases and 8 bases, there was a span of 14 bases. CDR1 DFQATT and CDR2 SNEGSKA come from the germline V gene (reference sequence). The CDR3 runs to 13 residues. The receptor was derived from a woman aged 18-29 years who had recovered from COVID-19. The material sequenced was peripheral blood. The chain joins TRBV20-1 to TRBJ2-1; D uncertain. The chain's CDR3 is CSASWVAVDEQFF. CDR3 DNA: TGCAGTGCTAGTTGGGTGGCGGTCGATGAGCAGTTCTTC.